These T cell receptor beta chains were read from a single sample in a study of T cells in Graves' hyperthyroidism and ophthalmopathy. TCRdb re-analysed the multiplex PCR reads in MiXCR, keeping a single row per CDR3 protein. The sample has around 520,000 distinct CDR3 sequences, approximately 15% seen once; the top ten hold 17%. The sequencing input was blood. These receptors were taken from a young woman with Graves' hyperthyroidism. The CDR3 runs from the conserved cysteine through the conserved F or W. D genes are given only for firm matches. Some rows have no size entry. The others give once, few or many, or a class for an expanded clone.

v_call	clone_size	j_call	d_call	cdr3_nt	cdr3_aa
TRBV19	many	TRBJ1-2	NA	TGTGCCAGTAGTATAGGACGGGGGGCACAACTCAACTATGGCTACACCTTC	CASSIGRGAQLNYGYTF
TRBV9	few	TRBJ2-3	NA	TGTGCCAGCACCAGAGGAACAGGGTTGGCAGATACGCAGTATTTT	CASTRGTGLADTQYF
TRBV5-4	NA	TRBJ2-6	NA	TGTGCCAGCAGCTTGACGTCCGGTGGGTCTGGGGCCAACGTCCTGACTTTC	CASSLTSGGSGANVLTF
TRBV11-2	many	TRBJ2-1	NA	TGTGCCAGCAGCTTAGACCGACCCGGAGGGCAGTTCTTC	CASSLDRPGGQFF
TRBV4-1	many	TRBJ2-7	TRBD2	TGCGCCAGCAGCCAAGGACTAGCGGCCTATAGCTCCTACGAGCAGTACTTC	CASSQGLAAYSSYEQYF
TRBV18	once	TRBJ1-1	NA	TGTGCCAGCTCACCACTACTGGGGGTGGAAGGTGAAGCTTTCTTT	CASSPLLGVEGEAFF
TRBV2	NA	TRBJ2-1	NA	TGTGCCAGCAGTGAAGCGGTTTTGGAACGGTCCTTC	CASSEAVLERSF
TRBV30	NA	TRBJ1-2	NA	TGTGCCTGGACAGGAACCCTCTATGGCTACACCTTC	CAWTGTLYGYTF
TRBV3-1	NA	TRBJ1-2	NA	TGTGCCAGCAGCCAAGACGCAGGTGGCTACACCTTC	CASSQDAGGYTF
TRBV24-1	many	TRBJ2-1	TRBD2	TGTGCCACCAGCGCAGGCTCTAGCGGGCTAAATGAGCAGTTCTTC	CATSAGSSGLNEQFF
TRBV6-1	many	TRBJ1-4	NA	TGTGCCAGCAGTAGACACACAACTAATGAAAAACTGTTTTTT	CASSRHTTNEKLFF
TRBV19	many	TRBJ1-2	NA	TGTGCCAGTAGTTTTTTTCCCTATGGCTACACCTTC	CASSFFPYGYTF
TRBV12-3/TRBV12-4	many	TRBJ1-2	NA	TGTGCCAGCAGCCCCGCCCGCGGGATCCGAGCGGGGTATGGCTACACCTTC	CASSPARGIRAGYGYTF
TRBV9	few	TRBJ1-2	NA	TGTGCCAGCAGCGTAAACAGGGAGGGCCGTGGCTACACCTTC	CASSVNREGRGYTF
TRBV2	many	TRBJ2-2	NA	TGTGCCAGCAGTGAAGGGGTAGCGGCAGGGAGCACCGGGGAGCTGTTTTTT	CASSEGVAAGSTGELFF
TRBV5-1	few	TRBJ1-1	TRBD1	TGCGCCAGCAGCATAATCGGGACAGAGGGAACTGAAGCTTTCTTT	CASSIIGTEGTEAFF
TRBV7-9	few	TRBJ1-2	NA	TGTGCCAGCAGTGGAGGAGGGGAGTATAAGGCTAACTATGGCTACACCTTC	CASSGGGEYKANYGYTF
TRBV20-1	few	TRBJ1-5	NA	TGCAGTGCTAGAGTGGAACACAATCAGCCCCAGCATTTT	CSARVEHNQPQHF
TRBV30	many	TRBJ1-2	TRBD1	TGTGCCTGGAAAATGAAGGGACAGGGGGCGGGGTACACCTTC	CAWKMKGQGAGYTF
TRBV7-6	many	TRBJ1-4	NA	TGTGCCAGCAGACACCGGGGACTGAATAATGAAAAACTGTTTTTT	CASRHRGLNNEKLFF
TRBV5-1	few	TRBJ2-5	TRBD2	TGCGCCAGCAGTTTACTAGCGACCCAAGAGACCCAGTACTTC	CASSLLATQETQYF
TRBV20-1	NA	TRBJ2-7	NA	TGCAGTGCTAGAGGCCTTGACAAGCTGACAACCTGCGAGCAGTACTTC	CSARGLDKLTTCEQYF
TRBV14	many	TRBJ1-4	NA	TGTGCCAGCAGCCCGACTTTGGGGCGAGAAAAACTGTTTTTT	CASSPTLGREKLFF
TRBV27	many	TRBJ2-3	NA	TGTGCCAGCGGGTTACAGAGCACAGATACGCAGTATTTT	CASGLQSTDTQYF
TRBV11-2	NA	TRBJ2-2	TRBD1	TGTGCCAGCAGCCACAGGGCAGGGGGCTTTGCAGAACCCCAGCCCGGGGAGCTGTTTTTT	CASSHRAGGFAEPQPGELFF
TRBV20-1	NA	TRBJ1-1	TRBD1	TGCAGTGCTTCTACCGGGACAGGGGCCGCCCAAGAAGCTTCCTTT	CSASTGTGAAQEASF
TRBV13	few	TRBJ1-2	NA	TGTGCCAGCAGTCAGGGATTATCTTATGGCTACACCTTC	CASSQGLSYGYTF
TRBV7-9	NA	TRBJ1-4	TRBD1	TGTGCCAGACAGGGGGAGGGGGCAACTAATGAAAAACTGTTTTTT	CARQGEGATNEKLFF
TRBV14	many	TRBJ2-1	NA	TGTGCCAGCAGCCAAGCCAGGCCTTACAATGAGCAGTTCTTC	CASSQARPYNEQFF
TRBV20-1	many	TRBJ2-7	TRBD2	TGCAGTGGTCGGGAGGGAGTCCACGAGCAGTACTTC	CSGREGVHEQYF
TRBV27	many	TRBJ2-7	NA	TGTGCCAGCAGTTTTAGGGCCCTTAACGAGCAGTACTTC	CASSFRALNEQYF
TRBV29-1	many	TRBJ2-7	TRBD2	TGCAGCGTCGATAGCGGGAGCTCCTACGAGCAGTACTTC	CSVDSGSSYEQYF
TRBV11-3	many	TRBJ1-2	NA	TGTGCCAGCAGCTTAGGTATCCGGGACCTCCTTCGGGGGGACTACTATGGCTACACCTTC	CASSLGIRDLLRGDYYGYTF
TRBV29-1	NA	TRBJ1-2	TRBD1	TGCAGCACTTCGGGACAGGGGCCTACCTACTATGGCTACACCTTC	CSTSGQGPTYYGYTF
TRBV4-1	NA	TRBJ2-3	NA	TGCGCCAGCAGCCAAGATCCAGGGGTCGGAGATACGCAGTATTTT	CASSQDPGVGDTQYF
TRBV20-1	many	TRBJ2-3	NA	TGCAGTGCTAGCGACTCCCCCGGACTCCAAAGCTCCTTTGCGCAGTATTTT	CSASDSPGLQSSFAQYF
TRBV6-1	many	TRBJ2-2	NA	TGTGCCAGCAAAAGCACGCCGGCAGGGATCGGGGAGCTGTTTTTT	CASKSTPAGIGELFF
TRBV20-1	NA	TRBJ2-5	NA	TGCAGTGCTAGAGAATCCGGAGAGACCCAGTACTTC	CSARESGETQYF
TRBV12-3/TRBV12-4	many	TRBJ1-2	NA	TGTGCCAGCAGTCCCCGGGACACCTATGGCTACACCTTC	CASSPRDTYGYTF
TRBV20-1	many	TRBJ2-3	NA	TGCAGTGCCCTGCCCGGGGCGAGCATTGATACGCAGTATTTT	CSALPGASIDTQYF
TRBV12-3/TRBV12-4	many	TRBJ1-2	TRBD1	TGTGCCAGCACTATACAGGGGTCGGGGGACACCTTC	CASTIQGSGDTF
TRBV24-1	many	TRBJ1-3	TRBD1	TGTGCCACCAGTGATTTTGGAGGACAGGGCGACGGTTACTCTGGAAACACCATATATTTT	CATSDFGGQGDGYSGNTIYF
TRBV7-3	NA	TRBJ1-2	TRBD1	TGTGCCAGCAGCCCTTTTCCGGGACAGGTCTTTGGCTACACCTTC	CASSPFPGQVFGYTF
TRBV5-1	many	TRBJ1-4	NA	TGCGCCAGCAGCTTGGTATCTAGTCGGGGTGAAAAACTGTTTTTT	CASSLVSSRGEKLFF
TRBV15	many	TRBJ1-1	NA	TGTGCCACCAGCAGAGACTTCTCCTATGGGGCTTTCTTT	CATSRDFSYGAFF
TRBV5-1	NA	TRBJ2-1	TRBD1	TGCGCCAGCAGCTTCGGACAGGGGCTTAATGAGCAGTTCTTC	CASSFGQGLNEQFF
TRBV20-1	many	TRBJ2-1	NA	TGCAGTGCTGGGTCGACCCCTCACAATGAGCAGTTCTTC	CSAGSTPHNEQFF
TRBV11-2	NA	TRBJ1-2	TRBD1	TGTGCCAGCAGCTTGAGACAGGGACTTTATGGCTACACCTTC	CASSLRQGLYGYTF
TRBV12-3/TRBV12-4	many	TRBJ1-5	NA	TGTGCCAGCAGTGGAGGTAGCAATCAGCCCCAGCATTTT	CASSGGSNQPQHF
TRBV5-1	many	TRBJ2-5	NA	TGCGCCAGCAGCGTAGCGAGACAGGCGACGGAGACCCAGTACTTC	CASSVARQATETQYF
TRBV6-2/TRBV6-3	many	TRBJ1-5	NA	TGTGCCAGCAGTTACTCTCGCAGCAATCAGCCCCAGCATTTT	CASSYSRSNQPQHF
TRBV6-2/TRBV6-3	NA	TRBJ2-3	NA	TGTGCCAGCAGTCCCCAAGGCGGGGCCACAGATACGCAGTATTTT	CASSPQGGATDTQYF
TRBV12-3/TRBV12-4	many	TRBJ2-5	NA	TGTGCCAGCAGTTTAGTCCTTGGGACAACGACCGGAGAGACCCAGTACTTC	CASSLVLGTTTGETQYF
TRBV6-1	many	TRBJ2-5	NA	TGTGCCAGCAGTCGCTCTAGCGACGGAGAGACCCAGTACTTC	CASSRSSDGETQYF
TRBV29-1	many	TRBJ2-5	TRBD2	TGCAGCGTCTCCAGCGGGAGGAAAGAGACCCAGTACTTC	CSVSSGRKETQYF
TRBV6-1	many	TRBJ1-2	NA	TGTGCCAGCAGTGAAGGTCGTGGCTACACCTTC	CASSEGRGYTF
TRBV4-1	few	TRBJ2-3	TRBD2	TGTGCCAGCAGCCCAGGACTAGCGGACACAGATACGCAGTATTTT	CASSPGLADTDTQYF
TRBV5-1	few	TRBJ2-5	TRBD2	TGCGCCAGCAGCTTGGGTCTAGCGGGCCCACGAGGAGAGACCCAGTACTTC	CASSLGLAGPRGETQYF